Listed here are 16 T cell receptor beta chains from one sample, sequenced in a study of cytomegalovirus exposure and HLA in healthy donors. PCR was performed using 60 Vbeta and 13 Jbeta primers. Here immunoSEQ multiplex PCR was the method, and the copy in TCRdb shows in-frame clones only, minus some. The sample shows some 170,000 clones, under 85% of them seen only once. The material sequenced was PBMCs. The source of these receptors is a male donor in good health and CMV-seronegative.

The chain couples TRBV28 to TRBJ2-1, with D perhaps TRBD2 (6 bases). Germline CDR1 MDHEN, CDR2 SYDVKM. Trimming took 5 bases from V and 11 from J, leaving 22 bases between them. The CDR3 runs 15 residues. This chain's CDR3 is CASSPARDSGDKQFF. Here the CDR3 DNA reads TGTGCCAGCAGTCCCGCGAGAGATAGCGGAGACAAGCAGTTCTTC.

J is TRBJ2-5 and V is TRBV15; possible D gene TRBD1, 5 bases. Trimming shortened V by 0 bases and J by 10 bases, and 15 bases separated the two germline ends. The germline gives CDR1 LNHNV, CDR2 YYDKDF (reference sequence). The CDR3 length is 14 residues. For the CDR3, the DNA is TGTGCCACCAGCAGAGACAGACAGCCAGGTGGCCAGTACTTC. The encoded protein is CATSRDRQPGGQYF.

The chain links TRBV10-3 to TRBJ2-1, with TRBD2 matching 14 bases. Germline CDR1 reads ENHRY; CDR2 reads SYGVKD. The CDR3 runs to 20 residues. After removal of 3 bases from V and 6 bases from J, the junction contained 16 bases not matched to a gene. CDR3 coding DNA: TGTGCCATCAGTGAAAGACTGCGGGAGACTAGCGGGGGGGGCGGCAATGAGCAGTTCTTC. Translating gives CAISERLRETSGGGGNEQFF.

The V gene is TRBV6-5, the J gene TRBJ2-1, with D possibly matching TRBD1 (5 bases). Trimming stripped 6 bases from V and 0 bases from J, with 12 bases between. In germline, CDR1 is MNHEY, CDR2 SVGAGI. CDR3 length: 15 amino acids. Here the CDR3 reads CASSRQRSSYNEQFF. CDR3 nucleotide sequence: TGTGCCAGCAGCCGACAGAGGAGCTCCTACAATGAGCAGTTCTTC.

The chain couples TRBV30 to TRBJ1-5, with D maybe TRBD1 (6 bases). Germline V gene sequence: CDR1 GTSNPN, CDR2 SVGIG (reference sequence). Trimming took 1 base from V and 6 from J, leaving 10 bases between them. The CDR3 totals 13 residues. The CDR3 is CAWSGQVRQPQHF. CDR3 coding DNA: TGTGCCTGGAGTGGACAGGTTCGTCAGCCCCAGCATTTT.

The rearrangement links TRBV30 to TRBJ2-1; 8 bases match TRBD2. The ends lost 0 bases at V and 3 bases at J; junction bases unmatched: 7. The CDR3 is made up of 16 amino acids. Germline CDR1 GTSNPN, CDR2 SVGIG (reference sequence). Here the CDR3 reads CAWSVSRTSFYNEQFF. The CDR3 DNA sequence: TGTGCCTGGAGTGTTTCTAGGACTAGCTTCTACAATGAGCAGTTCTTC.

This clone occurred once. The chain joins TRBV6-1 to TRBJ1-1; 7 nucleotides match TRBD1. This CDR3 spans 15 amino acids. Unmatched junction bases numbered 5, after V lost 3 bases and J lost 1 base. In germline, CDR1 is MNHNS, CDR2 SASEGT. CDR3 DNA: TGTGCCAGCAGTGACCACAGGGACAGGAACACTGAAGCTTTCTTT. Residues: CASSDHRDRNTEAFF.

The chain combines TRBV2 with TRBJ1-5; 10 bases match TRBD1. There are 14 residues in the CDR3. V dropped 6 bases and J dropped 5; count of bases not matched to a gene: 4. Germline loops: CDR1 SNHLY, CDR2 FYNNEI. This chain's CDR3 is CASRAGTGDQPQHF. The CDR3 coding sequence is TGTGCCAGCAGGGCCGGGACAGGGGATCAGCCCCAGCATTTT.

The chain is built from TRBV28 and TRBJ1-5; TRBD1 is a possible D gene (6 bases). The germline CDR1 and CDR2 sequences are MDHEN and SYDVKM. The CDR3 contains 15 residues. The V gene lost 8 bases and the J gene lost 5 bases, with 19 bases spanning the gap. The CDR3 sequence: CASQTTGTGYQPQHF. CDR3 DNA: TGTGCCAGCCAGACAACAGGGACGGGATATCAGCCCCAGCATTTT.

The gene calls are TRBV7-3 and TRBJ2-1, with 10 bases matching TRBD1. This CDR3 has 15 residues. The germline gives CDR1 SGHTA, CDR2 FQGTGA. V trimming: 5 bases; J trimming: 8 bases; junction bases outside the gene matches: 9. The DNA of the CDR3 is TGTGCCAGCAGCCCGAGACAGGGGGCAAGCGATGAGCAGTTCTTC. Translation: CASSPRQGASDEQFF.

This clone was counted between two and nine times. For the CDR3, the DNA is TGCGCCAGCAGCCAAGATCTGCCAGGGATGGGGTACGAGCAGTACTTC. Its protein product is CASSQDLPGMGYEQYF. The chain couples TRBV4-1 to TRBJ2-7, with a weak D call TRBD1 (5 bases). Germline V lookup: CDR1 MGHRA, CDR2 YSYEKL. The CDR3 is made up of 16 amino acids. V gave up 0 bases and J gave up 4 bases, with 16 bases separating them.

V is TRBV29-1 and J is TRBJ1-5, with a weak D call TRBD1 (6 bases). V lost 3 bases to trimming and J lost 7 bases, with 13 bases between them. This CDR3 comprises 13 residues. From germline, CDR1 is SQVTM and CDR2 ANQGSEA. Written as DNA, the CDR3 is TGCAGCGTTGAGCCGAGCAGGGGACAGCCCCAGCATTTT. It yields the protein CSVEPSRGQPQHF.

This chain links TRBV30 with TRBJ2-5; D is uncertain. CDR1 GTSNPN and CDR2 SVGIG come from the germline V gene (reference sequence). V was trimmed by 3 bases and J by 9 bases, leaving 20 bases between them. The CDR3 contains 14 residues. The chain's CDR3 is CAWSQYRVRLAQYF. The CDR3 nucleotides read TGTGCCTGGAGCCAATACCGGGTTAGGCTTGCCCAGTACTTC.

This clone is a singleton in its sample. The chain is built from TRBV19 and TRBJ2-1; 16 bases agree with TRBD2. Trimming cost V 10 bases and J 12 bases; bases outside gene matches: 3. CDR1 is LNHDA and CDR2 is SQIVND in the germline V gene (reference sequence). The CDR3 has 12 residues. The CDR3 sequence: CAIGTSGRGQFF. For the CDR3, the DNA is TGTGCCATCGGGACTAGCGGGAGGGGGCAGTTCTTC.

The chain is built from TRBV6-1 and TRBJ1-1, with 7 bases aligning to TRBD1. The length of the CDR3 is 14 residues. Germline V gene sequence: CDR1 MNHNS, CDR2 SASEGT. The trim removed 8 bases at V and 4 bases at J, leaving 10 bases unmatched. The CDR3 protein is CASGGDRVSTEAFF. Written as DNA, the CDR3 is TGTGCCAGCGGTGGTGACAGGGTAAGCACTGAAGCTTTCTTT.

This clone occurred once. The chain joins TRBV7-2 to TRBJ1-5, with 7 bases lining up with TRBD1. V lost 4 bases and J lost 2; bases outside the gene matches: 8. The CDR3 consists of 16 residues. CDR1 and CDR2 (germline): SGHTA, FQGNSA. The CDR3 protein is CASSSPGDRRNQPQHF. In DNA, the CDR3 is TGTGCCAGCAGCTCCCCTGGGGACAGACGCAATCAGCCCCAGCATTTT.